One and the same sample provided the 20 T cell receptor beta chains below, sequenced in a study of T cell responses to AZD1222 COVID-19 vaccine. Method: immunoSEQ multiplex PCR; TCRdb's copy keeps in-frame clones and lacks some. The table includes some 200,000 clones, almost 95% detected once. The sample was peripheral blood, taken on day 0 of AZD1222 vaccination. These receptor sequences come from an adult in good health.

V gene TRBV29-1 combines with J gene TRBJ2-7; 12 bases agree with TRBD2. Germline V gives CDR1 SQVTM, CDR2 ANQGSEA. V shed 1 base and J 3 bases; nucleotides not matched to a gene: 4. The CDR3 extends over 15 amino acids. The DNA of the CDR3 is TGCAGCGTTGAAGGTCTAGCGGGAGGGAGCTACGAGCAGTACTTC. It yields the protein CSVEGLAGGSYEQYF.

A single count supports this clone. The CDR3 loop reads CASSPRQGASNTEAFF. The CDR3 DNA sequence: TGTGCCAGCTCGCCAAGACAAGGAGCCTCGAACACTGAAGCTTTCTTT. The genes are TRBV18 and TRBJ1-1, with unresolved D. This CDR3 is built from 16 residues. CDR1 is KGHSH, CDR2 LQKENI, per germline. V lost 6 bases to trimming and J lost 1 base, with 18 bases between them. The full variable domain, completed using reference TRBV18 and TRBJ1-1, is NAGVMQNPRHLVRRRGQEARLRCSPMKGHSHVYWYRQLPEEGLKFMVYLQKENIIDESGMPKERFSAEFPKEGPSILRIQQVVRGDSAAYFCASSPRQGASNTEAFFGQGTRLTVV.

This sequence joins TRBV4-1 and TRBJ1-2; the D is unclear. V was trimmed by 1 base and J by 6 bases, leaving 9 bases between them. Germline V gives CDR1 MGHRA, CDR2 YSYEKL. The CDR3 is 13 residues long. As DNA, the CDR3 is TGCGCCAGCAGCCAAGTAGTAGGGAATGGCTACACCTTC. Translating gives CASSQVVGNGYTF.

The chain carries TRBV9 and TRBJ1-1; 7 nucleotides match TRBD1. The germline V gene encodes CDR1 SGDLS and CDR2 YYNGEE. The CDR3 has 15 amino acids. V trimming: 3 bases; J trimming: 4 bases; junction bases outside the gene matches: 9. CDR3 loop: CASSEVIRDSTEAFF. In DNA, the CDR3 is TGTGCCAGCAGCGAGGTGATCCGGGACAGCACTGAAGCTTTCTTT.

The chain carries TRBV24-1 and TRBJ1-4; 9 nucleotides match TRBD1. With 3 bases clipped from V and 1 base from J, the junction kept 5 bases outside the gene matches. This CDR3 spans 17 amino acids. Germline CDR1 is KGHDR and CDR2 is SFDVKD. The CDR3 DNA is TGTGCCACCAGTGATAGGGACAGGGCCGGAACTAATGAAAAACTGTTTTTT. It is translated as CATSDRDRAGTNEKLFF.

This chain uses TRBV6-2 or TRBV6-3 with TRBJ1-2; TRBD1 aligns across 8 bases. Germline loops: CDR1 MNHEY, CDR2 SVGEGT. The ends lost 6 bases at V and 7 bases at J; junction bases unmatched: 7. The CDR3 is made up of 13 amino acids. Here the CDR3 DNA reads TGTGCCAGCAGCCCGTCAGGGGGCGGTGGCTACACCTTC. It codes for CASSPSGGGGYTF.

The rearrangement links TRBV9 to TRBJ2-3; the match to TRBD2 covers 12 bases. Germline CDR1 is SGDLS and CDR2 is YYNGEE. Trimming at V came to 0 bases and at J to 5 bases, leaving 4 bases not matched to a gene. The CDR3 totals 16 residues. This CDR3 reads CASSVVGGLAGDTQYF. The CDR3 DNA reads TGTGCCAGCAGCGTAGTTGGGGGACTAGCGGGAGATACGCAGTATTTT.

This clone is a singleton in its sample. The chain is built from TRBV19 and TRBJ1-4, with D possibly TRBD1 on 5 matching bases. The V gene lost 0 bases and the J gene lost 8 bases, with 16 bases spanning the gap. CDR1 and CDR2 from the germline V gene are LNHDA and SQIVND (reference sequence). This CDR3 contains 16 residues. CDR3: CASSIDKNNRGEKLFF. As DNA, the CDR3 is TGTGCCAGTAGTATAGACAAAAACAATAGGGGAGAAAAACTGTTTTTT.

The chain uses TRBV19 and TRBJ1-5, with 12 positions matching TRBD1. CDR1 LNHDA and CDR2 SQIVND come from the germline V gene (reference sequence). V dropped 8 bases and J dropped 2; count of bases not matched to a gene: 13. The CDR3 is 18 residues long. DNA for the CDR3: TGTGCCAGTGCGGGACGGGACAGGGGGCTATTTGGCAATCAGCCCCAGCATTTT. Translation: CASAGRDRGLFGNQPQHF.

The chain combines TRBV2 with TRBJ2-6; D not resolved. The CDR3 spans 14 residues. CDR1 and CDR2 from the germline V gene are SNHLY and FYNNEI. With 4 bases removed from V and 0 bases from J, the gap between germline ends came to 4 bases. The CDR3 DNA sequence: TGTGCCAGCAGTGGAGACTCTGGGGCCAACGTCCTGACTTTC. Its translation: CASSGDSGANVLTF.

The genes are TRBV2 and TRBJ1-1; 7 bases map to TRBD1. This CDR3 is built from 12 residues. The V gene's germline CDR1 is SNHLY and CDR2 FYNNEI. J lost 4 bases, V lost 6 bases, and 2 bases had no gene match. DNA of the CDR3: TGTGCCAGCAGGCACAGGGGCACTGAAGCTTTCTTT. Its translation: CASRHRGTEAFF.

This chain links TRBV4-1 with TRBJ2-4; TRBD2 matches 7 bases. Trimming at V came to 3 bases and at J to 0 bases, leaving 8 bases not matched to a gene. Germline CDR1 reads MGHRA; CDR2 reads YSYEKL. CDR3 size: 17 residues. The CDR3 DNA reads TGCGCCAGCAGCCAGCCCAGGGAGGGGTTAGCCAAAAACATTCAGTACTTC. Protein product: CASSQPREGLAKNIQYF.

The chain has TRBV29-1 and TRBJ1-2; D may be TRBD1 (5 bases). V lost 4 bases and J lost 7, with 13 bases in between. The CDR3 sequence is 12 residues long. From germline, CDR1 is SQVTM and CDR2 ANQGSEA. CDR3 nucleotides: TGCAGCGTTGTGCGGGGGGAAAGTGGCTACACCTTC. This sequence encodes CSVVRGESGYTF.

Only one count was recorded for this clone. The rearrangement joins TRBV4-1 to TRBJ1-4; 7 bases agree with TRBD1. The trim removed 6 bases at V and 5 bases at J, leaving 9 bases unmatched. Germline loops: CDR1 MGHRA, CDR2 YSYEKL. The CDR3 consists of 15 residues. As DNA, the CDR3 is TGCGCCAGCAGTCACGGGGACAGCCGAAATGAAAAACTGTTTTTT. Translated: CASSHGDSRNEKLFF.

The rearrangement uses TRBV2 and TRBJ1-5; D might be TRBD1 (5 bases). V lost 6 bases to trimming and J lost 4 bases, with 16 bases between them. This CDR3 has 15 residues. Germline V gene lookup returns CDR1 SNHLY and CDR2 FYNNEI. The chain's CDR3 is CASRGRQGENQPQHF. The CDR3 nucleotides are TGTGCCAGCAGGGGCCGACAAGGGGAGAATCAGCCCCAGCATTTT.

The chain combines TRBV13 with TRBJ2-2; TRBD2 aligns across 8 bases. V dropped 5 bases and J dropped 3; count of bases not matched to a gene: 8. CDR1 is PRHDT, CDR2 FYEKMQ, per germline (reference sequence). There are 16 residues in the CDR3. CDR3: CASSRTSPPYTGELFF. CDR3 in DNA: TGTGCCAGCAGCCGGACTAGCCCTCCTTACACCGGGGAGCTGTTTTTT. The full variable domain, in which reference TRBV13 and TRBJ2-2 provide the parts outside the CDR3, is AAGVIQSPRHLIKEKRETATLKCYPIPRHDTVYWYQQGPGQDPQFLISFYEKMQSDKGSIPDRFSAQQFSDYHSELNMSSLELGDSALYFCASSRTSPPYTGELFFGEGSRLTVL.

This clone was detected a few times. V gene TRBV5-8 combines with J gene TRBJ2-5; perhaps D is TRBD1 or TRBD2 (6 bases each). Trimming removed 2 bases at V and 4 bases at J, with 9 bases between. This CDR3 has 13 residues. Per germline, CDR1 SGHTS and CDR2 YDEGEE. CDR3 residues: CASSLRGRETQYF. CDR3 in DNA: TGTGCCAGCAGCTTACGGGGGCGAGAGACCCAGTACTTC.

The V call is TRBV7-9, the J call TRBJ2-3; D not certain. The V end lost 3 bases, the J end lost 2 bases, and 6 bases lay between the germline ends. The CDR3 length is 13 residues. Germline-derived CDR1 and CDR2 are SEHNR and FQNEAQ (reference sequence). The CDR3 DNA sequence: TGTGCCAGCAGCTTTCGGCCCACAGATACGCAGTATTTT. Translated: CASSFRPTDTQYF.

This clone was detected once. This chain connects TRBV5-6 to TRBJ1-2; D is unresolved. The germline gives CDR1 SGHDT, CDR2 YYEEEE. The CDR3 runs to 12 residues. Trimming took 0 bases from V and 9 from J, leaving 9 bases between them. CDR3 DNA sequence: TGTGCCAGCAGCTTGGACAGAATTCGCTACACCTTC. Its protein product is CASSLDRIRYTF.

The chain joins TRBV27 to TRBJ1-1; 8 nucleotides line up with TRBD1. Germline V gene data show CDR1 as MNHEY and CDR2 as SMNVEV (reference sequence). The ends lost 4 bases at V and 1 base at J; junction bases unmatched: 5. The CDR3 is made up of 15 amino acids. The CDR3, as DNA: TGTGCCAGCAGTTCTTACGGGACAGGGAACACTGAAGCTTTCTTT. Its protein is CASSSYGTGNTEAFF.